This T cell receptor beta chain emerged from a study of blood T cell repertoires in COVID-19. Study details: Sites across the United States, Italy and Spain contributed samples from acute and convalescent COVID-19. T cells, B-cell-depleted T cells, or PBMCs supplied cDNA or gDNA.

As handled by the study authors: From reference gene primer amplification, estimates of nucleated cell counts were derived. The protocol was immunoSEQ multiplex PCR, while the TCRdb copy is restricted to in-frame clones and leaves out a portion. V and J calls and clone size are given by that table; D and trimming were obtained from the DNA. The sample comprises about 150,000 clones, over 75% of which are singletons, and 6.9% rests with the top ten. The V and J ends lost 4 bases and 10 bases respectively, with 13 bases between them. The CDR3 is 12 amino acids. Germline V CDR1 and CDR2: LGHDT, YNNKEL (reference sequence).

The rearrangement joins TRBV3-1 (or the pseudogene TRBV3-2) to TRBJ1-2; possible D gene TRBD1, 6 bases. Sequencing used peripheral blood. This clonotype was sampled from a man older than 75 with COVID-19, enrolled during active disease. The CDR3 sequence: CASSREDRFYTF. For the CDR3, the DNA is TGTGCCAGCAGCCGCGAGGACAGATTCTACACCTTC.